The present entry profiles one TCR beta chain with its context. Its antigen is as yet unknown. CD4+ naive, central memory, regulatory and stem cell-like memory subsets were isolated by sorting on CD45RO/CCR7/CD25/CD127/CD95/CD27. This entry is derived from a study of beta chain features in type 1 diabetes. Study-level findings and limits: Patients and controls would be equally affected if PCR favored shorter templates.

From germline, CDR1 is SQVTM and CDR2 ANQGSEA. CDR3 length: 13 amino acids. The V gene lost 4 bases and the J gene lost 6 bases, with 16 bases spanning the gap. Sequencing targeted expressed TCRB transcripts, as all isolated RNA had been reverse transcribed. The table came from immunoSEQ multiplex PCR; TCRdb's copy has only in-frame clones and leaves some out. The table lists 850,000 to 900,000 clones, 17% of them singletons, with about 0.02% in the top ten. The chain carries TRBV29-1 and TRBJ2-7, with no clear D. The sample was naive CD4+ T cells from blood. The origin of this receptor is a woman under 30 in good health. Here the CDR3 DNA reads TGCAGCGTTGGCCCGGGTTCAACACTCGAGCAGTACTTC. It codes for CSVGPGSTLEQYF.